This T cell receptor (beta chain) was sequenced during a study of molecular identifiers for immune sequencing clone quantification. Comment on this clonotype: A much larger clone sits a single nucleotide away, making a read error possible.

TCRdb independently ran MiXCR on the PCR reads; one entry per CDR3 protein. The table lists around 40,000 distinct CDR3 sequences, 15% to 20% of them singletons. Sequencing input: naive CD8+ T cells from blood, with Jurkat cell RNA spiked in. Subset in this sample: FACS-sorted CD8+CD4-CCR7+CD45RA+ naive T cells. The sequence came from a human donor in good health. Some libraries in this study had Jurkat cell RNA spiked in.

The CDR3 bases are TGTGCCAGCAGCCATGCCCAGAGCTCAACAGATACGCAGTATTTT. It is translated as CASSHAQSSTDTQYF. This chain connects TRBV3-1 to TRBJ2-3, with D uncertain. V lost 3 bases and J 3 bases, leaving 13 bases between the germline ends. CDR3 length: 15 amino acids. CDR1 and CDR2 from the germline V gene are LGHDT and YNNKEL (reference sequence).